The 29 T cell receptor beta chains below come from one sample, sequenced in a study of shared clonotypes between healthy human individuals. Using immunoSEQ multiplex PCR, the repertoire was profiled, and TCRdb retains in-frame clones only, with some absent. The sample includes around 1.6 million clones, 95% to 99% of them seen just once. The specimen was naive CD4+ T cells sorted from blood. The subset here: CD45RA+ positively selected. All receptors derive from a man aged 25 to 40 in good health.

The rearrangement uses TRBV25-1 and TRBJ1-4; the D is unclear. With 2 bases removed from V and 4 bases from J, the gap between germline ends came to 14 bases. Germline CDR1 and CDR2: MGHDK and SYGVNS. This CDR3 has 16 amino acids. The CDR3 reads CASSETGRPFNEKLFF. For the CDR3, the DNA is TGTGCCAGCAGTGAAACTGGCAGGCCTTTTAATGAAAAACTGTTTTTT.

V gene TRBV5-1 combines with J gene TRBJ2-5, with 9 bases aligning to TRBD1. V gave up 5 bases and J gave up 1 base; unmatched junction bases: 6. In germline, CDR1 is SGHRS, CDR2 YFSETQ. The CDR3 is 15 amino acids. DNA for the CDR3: TGCGCCAGCAGGGGACAGGGTCGCGGCCAAGAGACCCAGTACTTC. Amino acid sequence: CASRGQGRGQETQYF.

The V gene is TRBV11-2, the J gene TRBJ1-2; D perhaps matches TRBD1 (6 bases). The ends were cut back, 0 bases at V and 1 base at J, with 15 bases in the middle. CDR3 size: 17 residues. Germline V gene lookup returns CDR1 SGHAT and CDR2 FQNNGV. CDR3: CASSLEFRTDDNYGYTF. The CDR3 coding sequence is TGTGCCAGCAGCTTAGAGTTTAGGACAGACGATAACTATGGCTACACCTTC.

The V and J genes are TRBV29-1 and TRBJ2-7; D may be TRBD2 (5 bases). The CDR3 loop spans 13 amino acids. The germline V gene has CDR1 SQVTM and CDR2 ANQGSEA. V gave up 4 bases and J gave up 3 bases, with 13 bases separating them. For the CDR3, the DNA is TGCAGCGTTGGTTTCCTCCGGGACTACGAGCAGTACTTC. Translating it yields CSVGFLRDYEQYF.

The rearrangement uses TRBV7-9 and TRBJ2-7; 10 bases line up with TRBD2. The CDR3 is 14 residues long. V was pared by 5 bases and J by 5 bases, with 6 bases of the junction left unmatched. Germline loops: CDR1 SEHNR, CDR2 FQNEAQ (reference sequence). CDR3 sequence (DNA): TGTGCCAGCAGCCCTATCCTAGCGGGAGACGAGCAGTACTTC. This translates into CASSPILAGDEQYF.

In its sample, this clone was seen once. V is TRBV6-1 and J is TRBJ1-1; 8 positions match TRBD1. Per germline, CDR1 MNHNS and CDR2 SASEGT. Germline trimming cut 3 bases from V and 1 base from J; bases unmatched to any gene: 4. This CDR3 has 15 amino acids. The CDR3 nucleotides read TGTGCCAGCAGTGAGGGACAGGTCAGGAACACTGAAGCTTTCTTT. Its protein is CASSEGQVRNTEAFF.

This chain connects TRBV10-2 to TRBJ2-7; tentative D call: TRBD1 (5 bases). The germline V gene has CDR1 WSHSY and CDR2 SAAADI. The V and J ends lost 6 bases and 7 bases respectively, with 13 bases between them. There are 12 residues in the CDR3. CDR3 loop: CASSPGSREQYF. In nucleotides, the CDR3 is TGCGCCAGCAGCCCAGGGTCTAGGGAGCAGTACTTC.

CDR3 coding DNA: TGTGCCAGCAGTTACGTAGGGACTAGGCCCAGTGAGCAGTTCTTC. Translating gives CASSYVGTRPSEQFF. The V and J genes are TRBV6-5 and TRBJ2-1; TRBD2 aligns across 8 bases. Germline assignment: CDR1 MNHEY and CDR2 SVGAGI. This CDR3 has 15 amino acids. Unmatched junction bases numbered 9, after V lost 2 bases and J lost 9 bases.

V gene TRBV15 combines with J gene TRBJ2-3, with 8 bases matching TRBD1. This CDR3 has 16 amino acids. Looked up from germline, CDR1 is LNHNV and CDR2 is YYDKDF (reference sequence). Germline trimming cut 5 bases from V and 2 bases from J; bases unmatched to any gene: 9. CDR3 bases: TGTGCCACCAGCGGAGGAGGACAGGGCCACACAGATACGCAGTATTTT. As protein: CATSGGGQGHTDTQYF.

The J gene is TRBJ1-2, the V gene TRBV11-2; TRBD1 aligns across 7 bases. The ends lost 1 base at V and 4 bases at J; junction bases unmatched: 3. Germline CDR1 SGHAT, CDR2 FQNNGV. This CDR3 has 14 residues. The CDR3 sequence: CASSLGRGLYGYTF. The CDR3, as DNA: TGTGCCAGCAGCTTAGGTAGGGGGCTCTATGGCTACACCTTC.

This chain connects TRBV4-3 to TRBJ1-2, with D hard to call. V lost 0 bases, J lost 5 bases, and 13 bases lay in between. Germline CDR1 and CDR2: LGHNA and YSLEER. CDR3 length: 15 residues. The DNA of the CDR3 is TGCGCCAGCAGCCAAGATATAGGAACACGTTATGGCTACACCTTC. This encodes CASSQDIGTRYGYTF.

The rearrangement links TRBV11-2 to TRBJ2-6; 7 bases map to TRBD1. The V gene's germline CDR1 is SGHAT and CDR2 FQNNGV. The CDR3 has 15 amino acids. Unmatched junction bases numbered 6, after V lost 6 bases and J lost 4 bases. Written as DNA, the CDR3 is TGTGCCAGCAGGAACAGGGGTGCGGGGGCCAACGTCCTGACTTTC. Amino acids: CASRNRGAGANVLTF.

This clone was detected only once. DNA for the CDR3: TGCGCCAGCAGCGTCCGGGACTACACAGATACGCAGTATTTT. Its translation: CASSVRDYTDTQYF. The chain joins TRBV5-1 to TRBJ2-3; TRBD2 aligns across 7 bases. CDR3 length equals 14 residues. Germline V gives CDR1 SGHRS, CDR2 YFSETQ. The V and J ends lost 4 bases and 2 bases, in that order; junction bases with no gene match: 4.

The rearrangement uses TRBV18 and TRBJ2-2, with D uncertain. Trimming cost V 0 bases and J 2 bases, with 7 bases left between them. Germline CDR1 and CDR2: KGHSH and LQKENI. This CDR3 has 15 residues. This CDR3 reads CASSPPNLNTGELFF. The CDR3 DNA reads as TGTGCCAGCTCACCACCGAACCTCAACACCGGGGAGCTGTTTTTT.

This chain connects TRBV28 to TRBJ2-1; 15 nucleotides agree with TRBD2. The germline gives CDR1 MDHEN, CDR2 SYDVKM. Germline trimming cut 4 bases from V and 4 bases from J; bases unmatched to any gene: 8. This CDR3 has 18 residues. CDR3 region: CASSYGLAGGPGYNEQFF. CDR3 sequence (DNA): TGTGCCAGCAGTTACGGACTAGCGGGAGGGCCAGGATACAATGAGCAGTTCTTC.

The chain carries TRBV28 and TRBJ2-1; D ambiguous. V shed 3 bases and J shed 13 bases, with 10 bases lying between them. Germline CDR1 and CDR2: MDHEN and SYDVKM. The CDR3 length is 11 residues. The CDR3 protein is CASSFARSQFF. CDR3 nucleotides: TGTGCCAGCAGTTTTGCCCGGAGCCAGTTCTTC.

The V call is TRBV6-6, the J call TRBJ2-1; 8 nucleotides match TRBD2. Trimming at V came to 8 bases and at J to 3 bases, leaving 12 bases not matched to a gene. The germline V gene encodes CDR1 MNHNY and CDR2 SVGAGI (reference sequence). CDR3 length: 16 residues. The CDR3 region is CASSSQTSAHYNEQFF. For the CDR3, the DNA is TGTGCCAGCTCATCCCAGACTAGCGCCCACTACAATGAGCAGTTCTTC.

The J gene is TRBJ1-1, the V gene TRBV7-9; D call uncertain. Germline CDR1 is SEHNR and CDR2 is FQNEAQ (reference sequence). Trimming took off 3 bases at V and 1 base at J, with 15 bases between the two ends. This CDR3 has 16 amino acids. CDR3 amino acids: CASSFPLSTQNTEAFF. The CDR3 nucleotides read TGTGCCAGCAGCTTCCCCCTCTCCACACAGAACACTGAAGCTTTCTTT.

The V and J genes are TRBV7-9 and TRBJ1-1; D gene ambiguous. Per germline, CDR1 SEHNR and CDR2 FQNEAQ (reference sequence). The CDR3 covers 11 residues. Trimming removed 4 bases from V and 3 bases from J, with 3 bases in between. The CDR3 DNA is TGTGCCAGCAGCTCGGACACTGAAGCTTTCTTT. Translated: CASSSDTEAFF.

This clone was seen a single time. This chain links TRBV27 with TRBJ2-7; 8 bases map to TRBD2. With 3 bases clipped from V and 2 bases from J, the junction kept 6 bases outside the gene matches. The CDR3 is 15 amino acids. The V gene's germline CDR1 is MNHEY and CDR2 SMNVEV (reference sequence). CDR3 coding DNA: TGTGCCAGCAGTTTGCTTCGGGAGGGTACCTACGAGCAGTACTTC. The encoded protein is CASSLLREGTYEQYF.

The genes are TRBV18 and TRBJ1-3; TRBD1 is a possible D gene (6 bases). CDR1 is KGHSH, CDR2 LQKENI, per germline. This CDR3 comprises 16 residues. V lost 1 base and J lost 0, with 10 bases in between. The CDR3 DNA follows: TGTGCCAGCTCACCACGGGGGCCCCCCTCTGGAAACACCATATATTTT. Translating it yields CASSPRGPPSGNTIYF. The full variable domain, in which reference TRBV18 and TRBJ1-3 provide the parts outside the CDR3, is NAGVMQNPRHLVRRRGQEARLRCSPMKGHSHVYWYRQLPEEGLKFMVYLQKENIIDESGMPKERFSAEFPKEGPSILRIQQVVRGDSAAYFCASSPRGPPSGNTIYFGEGSWLTVV.

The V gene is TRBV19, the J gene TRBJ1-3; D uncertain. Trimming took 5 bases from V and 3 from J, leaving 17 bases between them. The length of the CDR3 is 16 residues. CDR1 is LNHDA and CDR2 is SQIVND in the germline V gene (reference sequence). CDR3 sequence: CASSWNEDNFGNTIYF. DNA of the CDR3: TGTGCCAGTAGTTGGAACGAAGATAACTTTGGAAACACCATATATTTT. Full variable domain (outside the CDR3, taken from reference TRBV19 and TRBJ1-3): DGGITQSPKYLFRKEGQNVTLSCEQNLNHDAMYWYRQDPGQGLRLIYYSQIVNDFQKGDIAEGYSVSREKKESFPLTVTSAQKNPTAFYLCASSWNEDNFGNTIYFGEGSWLTVV.

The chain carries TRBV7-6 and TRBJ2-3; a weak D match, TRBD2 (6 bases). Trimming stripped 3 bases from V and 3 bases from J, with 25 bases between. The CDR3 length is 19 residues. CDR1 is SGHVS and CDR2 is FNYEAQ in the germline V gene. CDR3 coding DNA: TGTGCCAGCAGCTTTAACCCGCCATCTAGCGCAACGAGAACAGATACGCAGTATTTT. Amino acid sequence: CASSFNPPSSATRTDTQYF.

This CDR3 reads CASSPRDTGYGYTF. Written as DNA, the CDR3 is TGTGCCAGCAGCCCCAGGGACACTGGCTATGGCTACACCTTC. This chain joins TRBV9 and TRBJ1-2; the D gene is possibly TRBD1 (6 bases). Germline assignment: CDR1 SGDLS and CDR2 YYNGEE. The ends were cut back, 4 bases at V and 4 bases at J, with 14 bases in the middle. There are 14 residues in the CDR3.

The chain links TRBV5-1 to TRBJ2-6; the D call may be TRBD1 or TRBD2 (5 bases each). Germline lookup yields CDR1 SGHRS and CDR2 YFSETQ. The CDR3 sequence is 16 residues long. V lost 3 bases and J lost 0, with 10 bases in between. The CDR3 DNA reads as TGCGCCAGCAGCTACGGGACCGCCTCTGGGGCCAACGTCCTGACTTTC. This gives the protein CASSYGTASGANVLTF.

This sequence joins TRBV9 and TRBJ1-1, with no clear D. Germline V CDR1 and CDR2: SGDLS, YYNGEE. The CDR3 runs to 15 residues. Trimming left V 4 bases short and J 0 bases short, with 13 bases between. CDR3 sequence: CASSPGSRVNTEAFF. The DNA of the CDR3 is TGTGCCAGCAGCCCCGGTTCGAGGGTGAACACTGAAGCTTTCTTT.

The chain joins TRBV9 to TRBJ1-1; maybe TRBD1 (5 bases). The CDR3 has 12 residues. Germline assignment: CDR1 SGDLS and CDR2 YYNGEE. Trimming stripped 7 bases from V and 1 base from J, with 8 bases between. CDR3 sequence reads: CASGRGNTEAFF. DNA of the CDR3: TGTGCCAGCGGGAGGGGGAACACTGAAGCTTTCTTT. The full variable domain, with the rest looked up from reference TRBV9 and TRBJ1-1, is DSGVTQTPKHLITATGQRVTLRCSPRSGDLSVYWYQQSLDQGLQFLIQYYNGEERAKGNILERFSAQQFPDLHSELNLSSLELGDSALYFCASGRGNTEAFFGQGTRLTVV.

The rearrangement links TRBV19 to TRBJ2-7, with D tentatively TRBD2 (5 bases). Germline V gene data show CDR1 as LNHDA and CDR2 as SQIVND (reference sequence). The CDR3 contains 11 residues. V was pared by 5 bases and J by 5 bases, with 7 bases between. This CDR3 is CASSRGNEQYF. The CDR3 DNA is TGTGCCAGTAGTCGAGGGAACGAGCAGTACTTC.

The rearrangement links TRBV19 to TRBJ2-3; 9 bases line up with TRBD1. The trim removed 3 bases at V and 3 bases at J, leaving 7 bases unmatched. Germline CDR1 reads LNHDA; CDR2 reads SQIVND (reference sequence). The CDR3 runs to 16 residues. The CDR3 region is CASSMGQGFGTDTQYF. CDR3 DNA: TGTGCCAGTAGTATGGGACAGGGATTTGGGACAGATACGCAGTATTTT.